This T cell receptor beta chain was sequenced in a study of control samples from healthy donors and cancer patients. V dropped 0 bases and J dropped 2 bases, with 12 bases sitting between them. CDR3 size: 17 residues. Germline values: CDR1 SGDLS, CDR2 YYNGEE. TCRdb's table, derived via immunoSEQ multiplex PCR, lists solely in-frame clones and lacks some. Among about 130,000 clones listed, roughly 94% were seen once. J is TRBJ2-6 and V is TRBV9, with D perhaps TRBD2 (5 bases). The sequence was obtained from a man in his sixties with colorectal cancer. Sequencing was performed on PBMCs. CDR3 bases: TGTGCCAGCAGCGTAGCCGTCCGCGGGCCTGGGGCCAACGTCCTGACTTTC. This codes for CASSVAVRGPGANVLTF.